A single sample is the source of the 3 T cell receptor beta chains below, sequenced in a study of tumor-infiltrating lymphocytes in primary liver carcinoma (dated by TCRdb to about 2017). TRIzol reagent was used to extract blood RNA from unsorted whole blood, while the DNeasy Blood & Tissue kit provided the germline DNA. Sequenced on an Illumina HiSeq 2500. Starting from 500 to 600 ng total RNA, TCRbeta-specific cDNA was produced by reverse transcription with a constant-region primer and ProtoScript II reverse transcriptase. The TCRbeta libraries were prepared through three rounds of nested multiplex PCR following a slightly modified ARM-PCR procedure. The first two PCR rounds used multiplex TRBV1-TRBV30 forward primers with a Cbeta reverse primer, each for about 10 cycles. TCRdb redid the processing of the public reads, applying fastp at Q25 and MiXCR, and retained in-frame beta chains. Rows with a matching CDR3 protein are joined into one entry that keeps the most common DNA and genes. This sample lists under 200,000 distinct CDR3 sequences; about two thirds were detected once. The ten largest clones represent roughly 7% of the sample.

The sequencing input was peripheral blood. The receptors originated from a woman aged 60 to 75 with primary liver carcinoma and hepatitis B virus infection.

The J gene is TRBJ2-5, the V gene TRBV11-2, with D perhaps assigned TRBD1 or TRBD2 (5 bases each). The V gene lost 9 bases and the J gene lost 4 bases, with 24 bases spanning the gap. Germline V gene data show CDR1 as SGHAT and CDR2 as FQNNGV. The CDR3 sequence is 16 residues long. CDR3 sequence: CARGQTRDVPGETQYF. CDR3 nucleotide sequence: TGTGCCAGAGGCCAGACCCGGGACGTCCCCGGAGAGACCCAGTACTTC.

CDR3 nucleotide sequence: TGTGCCAGCAGTTCCGCAGGGGGTTGGGGGCAGCCCCAGCATTTT. It codes for CASSSAGGWGQPQHF. The rearrangement uses TRBV28 and TRBJ1-5; 7 positions agree with TRBD1. The CDR3 length is 15 residues. From germline, CDR1 is MDHEN and CDR2 SYDVKM. Trimming took 4 bases from V and 7 from J; bases not matched to a gene: 10.

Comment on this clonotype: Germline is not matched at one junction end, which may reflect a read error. The CDR3 DNA reads TGCGCCAGCAGAAGGACAGTGTTGAACACCATATATTTT. Translation gives CASRRTVLNTIYF. The rearrangement links TRBV11-2 to TRBJ1-3; TRBD1 is a possible D gene (6 bases). Germline assignment: CDR1 SGHAT and CDR2 FQNNGV. The CDR3 runs to 13 residues.